Following are 4 T cell receptor beta chains from one sample sequenced in a study of blood T cells in healthy people across ages. Next came a second PCR, run for about 7 to 12 cycles, which used a sample-barcoded 5' primer along with a J-beta primer mix. One entry per CDR3 protein results from TCRdb running MiXCR on the 5' RACE reads. The data show roughly 1.5 million distinct CDR3 sequences, with approximately 42% seen just once and just over 4% held by the top ten. Sequencing input: blood. These receptors were collected from a woman aged 18-29 years in good health.

This sequence joins TRBV12-3 or TRBV12-4 and TRBJ2-3, with 10 positions matching TRBD2. The CDR3 totals 16 residues. V gave up 4 bases and J gave up 2 bases; unmatched junction bases: 6. Written as DNA, the CDR3 is TGTGCCAGCAGTTCCTTACTAGCGGGGCCCACAGATACGCAGTATTTT. Protein product: CASSSLLAGPTDTQYF.

As regards this clonotype: One end of the junction varies from germline; a read error may be responsible. The chain couples TRBV29-1 to TRBJ2-3; 7 positions match TRBD2. Germline V lookup: CDR1 SQVTM, CDR2 ANQGSEA. The CDR3 totals 16 residues. CDR3 sequence reads: CSAKPSGAIPADAQYF. For the CDR3, the DNA is TGCAGCGCCAAACCTAGCGGAGCCATCCCCGCAGATGCGCAGTATTTT.

This clonotype has more than one count but fewer than ten. V and J are TRBV18 and TRBJ2-1, with no clear D. CDR3 length: 13 amino acids. Per germline, CDR1 KGHSH and CDR2 LQKENI. With 5 bases removed from V and 7 bases from J, the gap between germline ends came to 12 bases. The CDR3: CASSSDDWNEQFF. In DNA form, the CDR3 reads TGTGCCAGCTCATCGGACGATTGGAATGAGCAGTTCTTC.

V and J are TRBV20-1 and TRBJ2-3, with a weak D call TRBD2 (5 bases). Germline CDR1 and CDR2: DFQATT and SNEGSKA (reference sequence). V dropped 7 bases and J dropped 5 bases, with 10 bases sitting between them. This CDR3 has 11 residues. Here the CDR3 DNA reads TGCAGTGTCCCGAGCGGAGATACGCAGTATTTT. Its protein is CSVPSGDTQYF.